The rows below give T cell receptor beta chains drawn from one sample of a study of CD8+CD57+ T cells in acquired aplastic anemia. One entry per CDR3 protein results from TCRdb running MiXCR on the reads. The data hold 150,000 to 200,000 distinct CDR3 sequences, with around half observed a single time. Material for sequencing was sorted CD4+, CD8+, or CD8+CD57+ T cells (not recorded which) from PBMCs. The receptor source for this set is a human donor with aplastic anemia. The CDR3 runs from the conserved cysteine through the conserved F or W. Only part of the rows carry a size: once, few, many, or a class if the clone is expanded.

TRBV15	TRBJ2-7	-	CATSSLGQVYEQYF
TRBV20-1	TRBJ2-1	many	CSAFGSGTSSHEQFF
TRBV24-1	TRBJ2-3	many	CATSDYAPADTQYF
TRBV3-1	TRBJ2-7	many	CASSQDQRGQYF
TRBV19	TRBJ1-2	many	CASSFGRQNYGYTF
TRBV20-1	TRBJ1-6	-	CSARGTGVRNSPLHF
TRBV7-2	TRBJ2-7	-	CASRGQGASYEQYF
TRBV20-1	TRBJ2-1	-	CSASEAGRHNEQFF
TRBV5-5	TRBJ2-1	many	CASISYNEQFF
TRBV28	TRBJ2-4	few	CASSRAPENIQYF